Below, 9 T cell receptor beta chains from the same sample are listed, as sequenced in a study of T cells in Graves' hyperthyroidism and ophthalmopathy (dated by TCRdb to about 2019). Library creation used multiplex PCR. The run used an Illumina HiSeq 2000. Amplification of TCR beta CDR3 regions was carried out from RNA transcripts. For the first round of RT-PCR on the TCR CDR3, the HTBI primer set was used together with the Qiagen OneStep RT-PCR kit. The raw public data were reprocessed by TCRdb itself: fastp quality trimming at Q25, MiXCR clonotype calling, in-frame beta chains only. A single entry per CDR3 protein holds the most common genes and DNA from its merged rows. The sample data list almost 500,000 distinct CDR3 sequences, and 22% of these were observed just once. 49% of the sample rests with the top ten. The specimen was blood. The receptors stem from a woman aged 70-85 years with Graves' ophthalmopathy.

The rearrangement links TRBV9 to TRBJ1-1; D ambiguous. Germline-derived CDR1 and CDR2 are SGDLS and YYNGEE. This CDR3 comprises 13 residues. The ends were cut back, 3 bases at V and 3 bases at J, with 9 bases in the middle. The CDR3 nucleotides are TGTGCCAGCAGCGCATCCCCCCACACTGAAGCTTTCTTT. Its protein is CASSASPHTEAFF.

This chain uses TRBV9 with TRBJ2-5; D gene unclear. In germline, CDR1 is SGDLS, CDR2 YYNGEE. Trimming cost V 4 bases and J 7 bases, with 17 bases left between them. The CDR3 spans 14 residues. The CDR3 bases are TGTGCCAGCAGCCCTCGGACCCAAGTGGGGACCCAGTACTTC. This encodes CASSPRTQVGTQYF.

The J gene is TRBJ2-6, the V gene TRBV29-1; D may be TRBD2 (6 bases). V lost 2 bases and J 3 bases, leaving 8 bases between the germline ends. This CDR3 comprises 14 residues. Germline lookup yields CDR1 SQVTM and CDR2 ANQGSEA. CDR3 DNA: TGCAGCGTTGAAAGGGAGGATGGGGCCAACGTCCTGACTTTC. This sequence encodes CSVEREDGANVLTF.

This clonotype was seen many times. The CDR3 DNA reads as TGTGCCAGCAGGCTTAGCGAGAATACGCAGTATTTT. This translates into CASRLSENTQYF. The chain couples TRBV12-3 or TRBV12-4 to TRBJ2-3; D is perhaps TRBD2 (5 bases). The V and J ends lost 6 bases and 7 bases respectively, with 11 bases between them. This CDR3 has 12 amino acids.

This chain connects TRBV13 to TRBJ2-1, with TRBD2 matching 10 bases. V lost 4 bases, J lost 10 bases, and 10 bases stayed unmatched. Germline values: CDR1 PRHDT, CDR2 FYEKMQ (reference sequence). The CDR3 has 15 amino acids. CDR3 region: CASSSGVAGGGEQFF. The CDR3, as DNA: TGTGCCAGCAGCTCCGGGGTAGCGGGAGGAGGGGAGCAGTTCTTC. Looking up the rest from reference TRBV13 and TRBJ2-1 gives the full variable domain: AAGVIQSPRHLIKEKRETATLKCYPIPRHDTVYWYQQGPGQDPQFLISFYEKMQSDKGSIPDRFSAQQFSDYHSELNMSSLELGDSALYFCASSSGVAGGGEQFFGPGTRLTVL.

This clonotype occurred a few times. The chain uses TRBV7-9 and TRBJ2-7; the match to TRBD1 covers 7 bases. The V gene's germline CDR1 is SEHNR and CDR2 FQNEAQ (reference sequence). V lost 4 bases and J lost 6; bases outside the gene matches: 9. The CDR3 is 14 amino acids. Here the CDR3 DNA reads TGTGCCAGCAGCTCTACGACAGGGTCTGGCGAGCAGTACTTC. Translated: CASSSTTGSGEQYF.

The CDR3 region has the DNA TGTGCCAGCAGACTAGCGGAAATCACAGATACGCAGTATTTT. Its translation is CASRLAEITDTQYF. The rearrangement uses TRBV2 and TRBJ2-3, with 8 bases identical to TRBD2. J was trimmed by 2 bases and V by 6 bases; bases with no gene match: 4. This CDR3 is built from 14 residues. In germline, CDR1 is SNHLY, CDR2 FYNNEI.

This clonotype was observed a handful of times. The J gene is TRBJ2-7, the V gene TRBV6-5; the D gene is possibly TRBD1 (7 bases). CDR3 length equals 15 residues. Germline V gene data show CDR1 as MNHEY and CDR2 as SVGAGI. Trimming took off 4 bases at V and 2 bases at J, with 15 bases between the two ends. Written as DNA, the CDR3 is TGTGCCAGCAGTTTTAGCGGTACAGGGGCCTACGAGCAGTACTTC. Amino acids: CASSFSGTGAYEQYF.

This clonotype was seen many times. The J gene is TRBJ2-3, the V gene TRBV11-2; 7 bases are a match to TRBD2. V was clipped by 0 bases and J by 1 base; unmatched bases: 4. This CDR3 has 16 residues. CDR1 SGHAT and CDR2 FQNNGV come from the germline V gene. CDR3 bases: TGTGCCAGCAGCTTAGAAACTAGCGTGGGCACAGATACGCAGTATTTT. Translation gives CASSLETSVGTDTQYF. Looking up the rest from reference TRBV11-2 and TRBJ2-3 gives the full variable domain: EAGVAQSPRYKIIEKRQSVAFWCNPISGHATLYWYQQILGQGPKLLIQFQNNGVVDDSQLPKDRFSAERLKGVDSTLKIQPAKLEDSAVYLCASSLETSVGTDTQYFGPGTRLTVL.